Listed here is a single T cell receptor beta chain. The data were obtained in a study of vaccination and CD4 T cells after COVID-19. Via MiXCR, TCRdb re-called the PCR reads, giving one row per CDR3 protein. This sample has 20,000 to 25,000 distinct CDR3 sequences, with about 57% found just once. Specimen: CD4+ T cells from blood, collected before SARS-CoV-2 vaccination. The clonotype originates from a human donor who had recovered from COVID-19.

The CDR3 region is CSARNQATYEQYF. Here the CDR3 DNA reads TGCAGTGCTAGAAACCAGGCCACCTACGAGCAGTACTTC. The rearrangement joins TRBV20-1 to TRBJ2-7; D uncertain. In germline, CDR1 is DFQATT, CDR2 SNEGSKA (reference sequence). This CDR3 spans 13 amino acids. V was pared by 2 bases and J by 2 bases, with 10 bases between.